The 11 T cell receptor beta chains below were found in one sample sequenced in a study of response to subunit inactivated influenza vaccine (dated by TCRdb to 2016 to 2019). Library preparation was by RT-PCR. This sample was sequenced with an Illumina HiSeq 2500. TCRdb reprocessing: public reads trimmed at Q25 with fastp, clones called with MiXCR, in-frame beta chains kept. Identical CDR3 protein sequences are pooled into one entry, listed with their most common genes and DNA. Present in this sample are about 180,000 distinct CDR3 sequences, around 9% of which were seen just once. The ten largest clones take up roughly a tenth of the sample. The material sequenced was non-naive T cells sorted from PBMCs, taken on the day of vaccination. The cell subset or site label corresponds to: memory T cell fraction. The source is a man aged 45-60 years who received an inactivated influenza vaccine. Donor details come from another sample of the same person, matched by shared clones.

This clonotype was detected many times. The rearrangement joins TRBV7-9 to TRBJ2-7; D unresolved. V dropped 5 bases and J dropped 0 bases, with 5 bases sitting between them. The CDR3 length is 12 residues. CDR1 is SEHNR and CDR2 is FQNEAQ in the germline V gene (reference sequence). CDR3 sequence: CASSQSSYEQYF. The DNA of the CDR3 is TGTGCCAGCAGCCAAAGCTCCTACGAGCAGTACTTC.

The gene calls are TRBV3-1 and TRBJ2-5; D remains ambiguous. CDR1 LGHDT and CDR2 YNNKEL come from the germline V gene (reference sequence). The CDR3 totals 12 residues. Trimming took 5 bases from V and 5 from J, leaving 9 bases between them. The CDR3 loop reads CASSRVRETQYF. The CDR3 region has the DNA TGTGCCAGCAGCAGGGTGAGGGAGACCCAGTACTTC.

This clonotype has a handful of counts. The chain is built from TRBV27 and TRBJ1-3; D is uncertain. CDR3 length equals 13 residues. The V end was cut by 8 bases, the J end by 3 bases, with 11 bases between. Germline CDR1 reads MNHEY; CDR2 reads SMNVEV (reference sequence). The CDR3 sequence: CASRTGFGNTIYF. CDR3 DNA: TGTGCCAGCCGAACGGGTTTTGGAAACACCATATATTTT.

This rearrangement joins TRBV7-2 to TRBJ2-7; 14 bases fit TRBD2. The CDR3 totals 17 residues. V trimming: 5 bases; J trimming: 2 bases; junction bases outside the gene matches: 8. Germline V gene lookup returns CDR1 SGHTA and CDR2 FQGNSA. CDR3 sequence: CASSHRLAGGPPYEQYF. The CDR3 DNA sequence: TGTGCCAGCAGCCATAGACTAGCGGGAGGGCCCCCCTACGAGCAGTACTTC.

The chain employs TRBV9 and TRBJ2-3; no firm D call. The V end lost 0 bases, the J end lost 1 base, and 6 bases lay between the germline ends. The CDR3 runs 14 residues. Germline V gives CDR1 SGDLS, CDR2 YYNGEE. CDR3: CASSVAHGTDTQYF. DNA of the CDR3: TGTGCCAGCAGCGTAGCGCACGGCACAGATACGCAGTATTTT.

The chain uses TRBV4-1 and TRBJ2-1; D gene unclear. V was cut by 0 bases and J by 15 bases, with 15 bases left in between. The germline gives CDR1 MGHRA, CDR2 YSYEKL. This CDR3 contains 13 residues. The CDR3 DNA reads as TGCGCCAGCAGCCAAGAAGAGGACCTTAGTCCGTTCTTC. Amino acids: CASSQEEDLSPFF.

V is TRBV6-2 or TRBV6-3 and J is TRBJ2-1; D possibly matches TRBD1 or TRBD2 (5 bases each). CDR1 MNHEY and CDR2 SVGEGT come from the germline V gene. V lost 2 bases and J 13 bases, leaving 12 bases between the germline ends. The CDR3 is made up of 12 amino acids. This CDR3 is CASSYRDVVQFF. The CDR3 DNA reads as TGTGCCAGCAGTTACAGGGACGTCGTCCAGTTCTTC.

This clonotype was counted at least ten times. The J gene is TRBJ2-1, the V gene TRBV7-2; the D call may be TRBD1 or TRBD2 (5 bases each). V was shortened by 8 bases and J by 6 bases, with 17 bases between the two germline ends. The CDR3 runs 14 residues. Germline V lookup: CDR1 SGHTA, CDR2 FQGNSA. CDR3 residues: CASSISGRANEQFF. Written as DNA, the CDR3 is TGTGCCAGCTCGATCTCAGGGAGAGCCAATGAGCAGTTCTTC.

This clonotype was seen a few times. This chain connects TRBV18 to TRBJ1-5, with D possibly matching TRBD1 (5 bases). V gave up 3 bases and J gave up 5 bases, with 14 bases separating them. Germline CDR1 KGHSH, CDR2 LQKENI. The CDR3 sequence is 15 residues long. The CDR3 sequence is CASSPPGRVDQPQHF. The CDR3 nucleotides are TGTGCCAGCTCACCTCCGGGACGCGTGGATCAGCCCCAGCATTTT.

This clonotype is labeled as medium-sized. The rearrangement joins TRBV10-3 to TRBJ2-3, with D tentatively TRBD1 or TRBD2 (5 bases each). Trimming took 3 bases from V and 0 from J, leaving 10 bases between them. The CDR3 is 15 residues long. CDR1 is ENHRY and CDR2 is SYGVKD in the germline V gene. DNA of the CDR3: TGTGCCATCAGTGACGGGACGATTAGCACAGATACGCAGTATTTT. Residues: CAISDGTISTDTQYF.

The chain couples TRBV20-1 to TRBJ2-7; the D gene is possibly TRBD2 (5 bases). The CDR3 totals 15 residues. Trimming removed 0 bases at V and 0 bases at J, with 12 bases between. Looked up from germline, CDR1 is DFQATT and CDR2 is SNEGSKA (reference sequence). CDR3 residues: CSARDGGVTSYEQYF. The CDR3 nucleotides are TGCAGTGCTAGAGATGGAGGAGTTACCTCCTACGAGCAGTACTTC.